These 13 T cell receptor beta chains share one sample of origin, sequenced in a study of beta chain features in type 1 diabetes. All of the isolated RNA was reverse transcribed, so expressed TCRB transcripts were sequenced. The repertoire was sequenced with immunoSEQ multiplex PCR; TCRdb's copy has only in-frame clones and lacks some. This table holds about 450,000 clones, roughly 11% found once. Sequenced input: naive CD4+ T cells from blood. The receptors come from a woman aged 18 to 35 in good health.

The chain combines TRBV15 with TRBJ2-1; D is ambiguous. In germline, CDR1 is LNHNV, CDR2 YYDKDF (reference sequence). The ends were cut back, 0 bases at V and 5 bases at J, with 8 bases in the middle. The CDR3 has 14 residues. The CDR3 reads CATSRDPRNNEQFF. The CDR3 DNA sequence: TGTGCCACCAGCAGAGATCCCAGGAACAATGAGCAGTTCTTC.

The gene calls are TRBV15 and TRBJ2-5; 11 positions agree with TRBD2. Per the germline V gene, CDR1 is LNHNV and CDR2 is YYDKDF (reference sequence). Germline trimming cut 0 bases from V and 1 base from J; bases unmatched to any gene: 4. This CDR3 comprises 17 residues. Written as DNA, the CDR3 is TGTGCCACCAGCAGAGATTCTCTAGCGGGAGGCCAAGAGACCCAGTACTTC. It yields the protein CATSRDSLAGGQETQYF.

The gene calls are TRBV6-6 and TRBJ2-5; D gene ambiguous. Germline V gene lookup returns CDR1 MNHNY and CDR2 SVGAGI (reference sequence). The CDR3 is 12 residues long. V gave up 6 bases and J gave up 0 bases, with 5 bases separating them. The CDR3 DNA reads TGTGCCAGCAGAGCCTACCAAGAGACCCAGTACTTC. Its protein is CASRAYQETQYF.

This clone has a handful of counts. DNA for the CDR3: TGTGCCAGCAGCCCCCGCGGGATGGCGAACACTGAAGCTTTCTTT. It specifies CASSPRGMANTEAFF. The J gene is TRBJ1-1, the V gene TRBV14; D is ambiguous. The CDR3 is 15 amino acids. Germline CDR1 is SGHDN and CDR2 is FVKESK. V lost 4 bases and J lost 1, with 13 bases in between.

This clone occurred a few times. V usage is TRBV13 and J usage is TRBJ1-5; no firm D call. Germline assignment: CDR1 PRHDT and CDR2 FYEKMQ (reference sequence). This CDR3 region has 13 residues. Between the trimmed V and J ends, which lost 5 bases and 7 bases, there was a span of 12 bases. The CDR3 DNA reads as TGTGCCAGCAGCCGTGGGGAGTCCCAGCCCCAGCATTTT. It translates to CASSRGESQPQHF. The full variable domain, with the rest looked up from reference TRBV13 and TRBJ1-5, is AAGVIQSPRHLIKEKRETATLKCYPIPRHDTVYWYQQGPGQDPQFLISFYEKMQSDKGSIPDRFSAQQFSDYHSELNMSSLELGDSALYFCASSRGESQPQHFGDGTRLSIL.

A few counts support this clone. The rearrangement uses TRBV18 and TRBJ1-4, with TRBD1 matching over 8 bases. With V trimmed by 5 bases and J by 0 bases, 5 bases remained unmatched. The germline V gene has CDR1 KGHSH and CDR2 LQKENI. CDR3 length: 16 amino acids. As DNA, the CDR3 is TGTGCCAGCTCAGAGGGACAGGCTGCAACTAATGAAAAACTGTTTTTT. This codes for CASSEGQAATNEKLFF.

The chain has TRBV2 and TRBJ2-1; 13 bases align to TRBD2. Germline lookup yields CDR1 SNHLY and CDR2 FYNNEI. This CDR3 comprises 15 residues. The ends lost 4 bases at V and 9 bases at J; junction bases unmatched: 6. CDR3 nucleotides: TGTGCCAGCAGTGGACTAGCGGGAGGAGCGGGTGAGCAGTTCTTC. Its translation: CASSGLAGGAGEQFF.

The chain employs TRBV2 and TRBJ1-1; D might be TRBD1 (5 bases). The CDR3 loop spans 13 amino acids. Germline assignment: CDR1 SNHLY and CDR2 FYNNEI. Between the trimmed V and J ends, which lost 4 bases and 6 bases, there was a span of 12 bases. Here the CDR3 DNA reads TGTGCCAGCAGTGTGGCAGGGTTCGCTGAAGCTTTCTTT. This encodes CASSVAGFAEAFF.

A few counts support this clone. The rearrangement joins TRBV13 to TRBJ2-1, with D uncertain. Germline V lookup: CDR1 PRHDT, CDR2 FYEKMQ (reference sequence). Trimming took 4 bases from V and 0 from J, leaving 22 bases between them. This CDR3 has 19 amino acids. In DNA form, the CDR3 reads TGTGCCAGCAGCTATAGAGCAAAGTTATTACCGAGCTCCTACAATGAGCAGTTCTTC. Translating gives CASSYRAKLLPSSYNEQFF.

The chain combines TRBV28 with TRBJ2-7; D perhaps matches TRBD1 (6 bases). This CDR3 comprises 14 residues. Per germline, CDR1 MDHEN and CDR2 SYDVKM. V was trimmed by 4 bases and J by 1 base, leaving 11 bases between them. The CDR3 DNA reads TGTGCCAGCAGTTCCGGGACAAGGTCCTACGAGCAGTACGTC. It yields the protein CASSSGTRSYEQYV.

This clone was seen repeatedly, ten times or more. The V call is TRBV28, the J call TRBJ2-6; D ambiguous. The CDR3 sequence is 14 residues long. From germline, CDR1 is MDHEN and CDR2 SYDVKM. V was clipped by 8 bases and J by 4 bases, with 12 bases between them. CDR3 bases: TGTGCCAGCCGCAGGTCGGACGGGGCCAACGTCCTGACTTTC. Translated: CASRRSDGANVLTF.

The CDR3 spells CASKDRSDTQYF. CDR3 bases: TGTGCCAGCAAAGACAGATCAGATACGCAGTATTTT. V and J are TRBV2 and TRBJ2-3; possible D gene TRBD1, 5 bases. CDR3 length equals 12 residues. Per the germline V gene, CDR1 is SNHLY and CDR2 is FYNNEI. V gave up 7 bases and J gave up 4 bases, with 9 bases separating them.

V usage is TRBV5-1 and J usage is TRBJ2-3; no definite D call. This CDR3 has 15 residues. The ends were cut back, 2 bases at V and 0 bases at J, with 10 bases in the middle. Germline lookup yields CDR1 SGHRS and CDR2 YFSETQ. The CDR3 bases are TGCGCCAGCAGCTTAGGTGTTCCAAGCACAGATACGCAGTATTTT. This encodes CASSLGVPSTDTQYF.